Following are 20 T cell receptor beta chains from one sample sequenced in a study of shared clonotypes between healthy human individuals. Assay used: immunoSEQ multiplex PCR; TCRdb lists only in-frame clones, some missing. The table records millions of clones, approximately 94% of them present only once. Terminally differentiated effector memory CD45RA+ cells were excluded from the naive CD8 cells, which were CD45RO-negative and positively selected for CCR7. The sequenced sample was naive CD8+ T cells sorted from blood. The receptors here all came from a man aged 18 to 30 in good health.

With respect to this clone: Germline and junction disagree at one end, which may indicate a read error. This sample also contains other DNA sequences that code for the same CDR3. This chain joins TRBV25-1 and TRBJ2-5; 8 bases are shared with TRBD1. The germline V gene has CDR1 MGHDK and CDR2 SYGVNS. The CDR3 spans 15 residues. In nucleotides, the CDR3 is TGTGCCAGTAGTGAAATAACAGGGGGTCGAGAGACCCAGTACTTC. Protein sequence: CASSEITGGRETQYF.

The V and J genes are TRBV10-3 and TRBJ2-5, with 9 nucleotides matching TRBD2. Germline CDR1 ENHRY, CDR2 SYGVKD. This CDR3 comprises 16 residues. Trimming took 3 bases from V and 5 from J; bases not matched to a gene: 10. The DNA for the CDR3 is TGTGCCATCAGTGATGTCAGTGGCGGGGGGGAGGAGACCCAGTACTTC. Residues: CAISDVSGGGEETQYF.

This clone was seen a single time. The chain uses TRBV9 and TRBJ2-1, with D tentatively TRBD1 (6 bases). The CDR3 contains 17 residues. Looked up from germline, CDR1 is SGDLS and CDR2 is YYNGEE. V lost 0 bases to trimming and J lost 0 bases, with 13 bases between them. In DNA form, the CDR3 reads TGTGCCAGCAGCGTAGGGGGGCCCCTGAGCTCCTACAATGAGCAGTTCTTC. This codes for CASSVGGPLSSYNEQFF.

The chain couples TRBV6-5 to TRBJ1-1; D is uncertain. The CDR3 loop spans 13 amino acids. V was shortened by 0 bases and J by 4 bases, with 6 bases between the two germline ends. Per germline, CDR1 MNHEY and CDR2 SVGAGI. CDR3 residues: CASSYSRTTEAFF. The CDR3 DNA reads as TGTGCCAGCAGTTACTCGAGGACCACTGAAGCTTTCTTT.

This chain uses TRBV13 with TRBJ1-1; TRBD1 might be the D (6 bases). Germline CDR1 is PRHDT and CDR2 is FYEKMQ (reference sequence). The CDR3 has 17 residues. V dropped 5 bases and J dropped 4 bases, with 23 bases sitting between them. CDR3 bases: TGTGCCAGCAGCCCCCGCCCTAGTTGGGGGGCAGGCACTGAAGCTTTCTTT. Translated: CASSPRPSWGAGTEAFF.

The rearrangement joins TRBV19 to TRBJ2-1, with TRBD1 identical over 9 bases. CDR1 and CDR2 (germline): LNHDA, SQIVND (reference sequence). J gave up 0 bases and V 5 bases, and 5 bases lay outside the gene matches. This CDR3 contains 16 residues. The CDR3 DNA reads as TGTGCCAGTAGTCCCGGACAGGGGAGCTCCTACAATGAGCAGTTCTTC. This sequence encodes CASSPGQGSSYNEQFF.

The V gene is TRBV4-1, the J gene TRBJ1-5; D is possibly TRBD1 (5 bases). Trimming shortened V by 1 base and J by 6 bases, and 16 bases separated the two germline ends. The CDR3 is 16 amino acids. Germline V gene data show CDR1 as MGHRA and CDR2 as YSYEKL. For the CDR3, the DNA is TGCGCCAGCAGCCAAGTCCCTTTAGGGGCGACTCAGCCCCAGCATTTT. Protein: CASSQVPLGATQPQHF.

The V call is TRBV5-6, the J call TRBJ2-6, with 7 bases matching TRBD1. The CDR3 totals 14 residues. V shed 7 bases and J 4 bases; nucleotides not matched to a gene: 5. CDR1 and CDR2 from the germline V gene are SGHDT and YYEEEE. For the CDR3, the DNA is TGTGCCAGCCTAGGGGGCTTCGGGGCCAACGTCCTGACTTTC. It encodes CASLGGFGANVLTF.

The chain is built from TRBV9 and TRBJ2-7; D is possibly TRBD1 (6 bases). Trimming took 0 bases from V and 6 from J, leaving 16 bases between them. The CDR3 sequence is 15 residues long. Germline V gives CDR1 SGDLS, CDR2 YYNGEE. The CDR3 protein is CASSVGAGTSAEQYF. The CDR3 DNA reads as TGTGCCAGCAGCGTAGGTGCCGGGACATCCGCCGAGCAGTACTTC.

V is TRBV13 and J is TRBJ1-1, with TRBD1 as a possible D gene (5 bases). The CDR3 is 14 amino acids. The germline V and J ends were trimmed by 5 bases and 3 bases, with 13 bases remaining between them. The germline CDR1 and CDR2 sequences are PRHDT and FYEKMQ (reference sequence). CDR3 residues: CASSPGGGYTEAFF. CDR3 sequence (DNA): TGTGCCAGCAGCCCCGGCGGGGGATACACTGAAGCTTTCTTT.

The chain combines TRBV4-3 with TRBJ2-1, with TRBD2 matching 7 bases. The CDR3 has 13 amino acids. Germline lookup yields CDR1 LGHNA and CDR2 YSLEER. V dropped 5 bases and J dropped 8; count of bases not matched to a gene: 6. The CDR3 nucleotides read TGCGCCAGCAGCGCACGACTAGCAGATGAGCAGTTCTTC. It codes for CASSARLADEQFF.

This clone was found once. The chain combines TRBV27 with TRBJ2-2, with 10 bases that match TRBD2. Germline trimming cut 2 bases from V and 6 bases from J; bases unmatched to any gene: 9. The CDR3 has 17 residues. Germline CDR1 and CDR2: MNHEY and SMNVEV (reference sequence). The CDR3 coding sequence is TGTGCCAGCAGTTTACTAGCGGGAGTAGGGGCCCCCGGGGAGCTGTTTTTT. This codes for CASSLLAGVGAPGELFF.

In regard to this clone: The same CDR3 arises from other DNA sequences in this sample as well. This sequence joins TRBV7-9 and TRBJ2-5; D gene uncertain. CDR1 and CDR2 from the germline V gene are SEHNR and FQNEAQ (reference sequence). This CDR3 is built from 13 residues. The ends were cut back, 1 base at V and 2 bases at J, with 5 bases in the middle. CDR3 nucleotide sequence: TGTGCCAGCAGCTTAGTTCTGCAAGAGACCCAGTACTTC. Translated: CASSLVLQETQYF.

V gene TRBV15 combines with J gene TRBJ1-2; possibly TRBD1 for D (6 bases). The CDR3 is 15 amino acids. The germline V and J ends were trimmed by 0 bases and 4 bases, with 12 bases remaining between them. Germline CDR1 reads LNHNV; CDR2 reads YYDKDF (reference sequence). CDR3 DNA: TGTGCCACCAGCAGAGATCTGGAGGGGGTCTATGGCTACACCTTC. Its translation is CATSRDLEGVYGYTF.

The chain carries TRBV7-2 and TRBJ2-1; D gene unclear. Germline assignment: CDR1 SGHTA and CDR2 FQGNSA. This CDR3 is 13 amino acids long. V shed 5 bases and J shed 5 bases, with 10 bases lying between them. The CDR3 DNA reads TGTGCCAGCAGCCCCCTCCTAAACAATGAGCAGTTCTTC. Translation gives CASSPLLNNEQFF.

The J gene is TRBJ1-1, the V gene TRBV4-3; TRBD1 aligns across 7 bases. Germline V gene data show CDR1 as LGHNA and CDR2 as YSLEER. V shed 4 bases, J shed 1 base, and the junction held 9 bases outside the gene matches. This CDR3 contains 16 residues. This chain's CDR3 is CASSPGLTGPNTEAFF. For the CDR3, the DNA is TGCGCCAGCAGCCCCGGCCTGACAGGGCCGAACACTGAAGCTTTCTTT.

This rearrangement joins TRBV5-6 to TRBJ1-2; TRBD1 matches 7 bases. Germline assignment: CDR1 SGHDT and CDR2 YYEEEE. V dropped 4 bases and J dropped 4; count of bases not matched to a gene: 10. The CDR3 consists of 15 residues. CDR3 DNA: TGTGCCAGCAGCGCGGGACAGCCAGTGGGCTATGGCTACACCTTC. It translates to CASSAGQPVGYGYTF.

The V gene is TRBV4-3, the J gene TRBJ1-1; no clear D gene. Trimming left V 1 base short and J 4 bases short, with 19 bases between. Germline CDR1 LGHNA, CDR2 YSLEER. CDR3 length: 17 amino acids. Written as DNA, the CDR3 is TGCGCCAGCAGCCAAGTAACGTTTGCAACCCCCCCCACTGAAGCTTTCTTT. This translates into CASSQVTFATPPTEAFF.

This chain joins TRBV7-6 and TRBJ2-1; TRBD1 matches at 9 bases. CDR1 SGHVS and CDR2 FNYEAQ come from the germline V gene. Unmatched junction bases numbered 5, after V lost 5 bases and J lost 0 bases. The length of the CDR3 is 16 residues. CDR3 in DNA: TGTGCCAGCAGCATTCCGGGACAGGGCTCCTACAATGAGCAGTTCTTC. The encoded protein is CASSIPGQGSYNEQFF. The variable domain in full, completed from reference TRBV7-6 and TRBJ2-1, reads GAGVSQSPRYKVTKRGQDVALRCDPISGHVSLYWYRQALGQGPEFLTYFNYEAQQDKSGLPNDRFSAERPEGSISTLTIQRTEQRDSAMYRCASSIPGQGSYNEQFFGPGTRLTVL.

The CDR3 DNA follows: TGTGCCAGCTCACGGGACTTGACAATCTACGAGGAGCAGTACTTC. Translating gives CASSRDLTIYEEQYF. The chain carries TRBV18 and TRBJ2-7, with D maybe TRBD2 (6 bases). The CDR3 covers 15 residues. V lost 4 bases and J lost 7, with 20 bases in between. From germline, CDR1 is KGHSH and CDR2 LQKENI.